One sample yielded the 17 T cell receptor beta chains listed below, sequenced in a study of OX40 agonist ivuxolimab in advanced cancers. The data were produced by immunoSEQ multiplex PCR, yet TCRdb's version contains in-frame clones alone and is incomplete. The top ten hold 0.5% to 0.55% of the sample, which has about 98,000 clones, around 90% seen once. This specimen was CD4+ or CD8+ T cells sorted from blood, taken in a trial of the OX40 agonist ivuxolimab. These receptors were obtained from an adult with an advanced solid tumor such as melanoma, head and neck, liver or kidney cancer.

This chain uses TRBV4-1 with TRBJ1-4; 8 bases line up with TRBD1. The germline V gene encodes CDR1 MGHRA and CDR2 YSYEKL. V trimming: 1 base; J trimming: 7 bases; junction bases outside the gene matches: 5. The CDR3 has 15 residues. The CDR3 protein is CASSQAGQGSEKLFF. CDR3 bases: TGCGCCAGCAGCCAAGCTGGACAGGGCAGTGAAAAACTGTTTTTT.

The rearrangement joins TRBV2 to TRBJ2-3; 9 nucleotides agree with TRBD1. With V trimmed by 0 bases and J by 4 bases, 5 bases remained unmatched. The CDR3 is made up of 16 amino acids. Per germline, CDR1 SNHLY and CDR2 FYNNEI. The CDR3 nucleotides read TGTGCCAGCAGTGAAGCTACAGGGGGCAGTGCAGATACGCAGTATTTT. It translates to CASSEATGGSADTQYF.

This clone has only one observation. V is TRBV4-3 and J is TRBJ2-4; possibly TRBD2 for D (5 bases). CDR1 is LGHNA, CDR2 YSLEER, per germline. Trimming took off 0 bases at V and 6 bases at J, with 9 bases between the two ends. This CDR3 comprises 14 residues. The CDR3 sequence is CASSQERGLNIQYF. CDR3 DNA sequence: TGCGCCAGCAGCCAAGAGAGAGGGCTAAACATTCAGTACTTC.

The chain has TRBV9 and TRBJ1-6; D is perhaps TRBD1 (5 bases). Trimming removed 3 bases from V and 7 bases from J, with 14 bases in between. Germline values: CDR1 SGDLS, CDR2 YYNGEE. This CDR3 is built from 15 residues. CDR3 nucleotides: TGTGCCAGCAGCGGGGGGGGACGCCCAAATTCACCCCTCCACTTT. As protein: CASSGGGRPNSPLHF. The full variable domain, completed using reference TRBV9 and TRBJ1-6, is DSGVTQTPKHLITATGQRVTLRCSPRSGDLSVYWYQQSLDQGLQFLIQYYNGEERAKGNILERFSAQQFPDLHSELNLSSLELGDSALYFCASSGGGRPNSPLHFGNGTRLTVT.

The chain is built from TRBV10-1 and TRBJ2-3; D gene uncertain. This CDR3 has 14 amino acids. CDR1 is WNHNN, CDR2 SYGVQD, per germline (reference sequence). Trimming removed 4 bases from V and 8 bases from J, with 16 bases in between. CDR3 sequence: CASSGTENPSTQYF. CDR3 DNA sequence: TGCGCCAGCAGTGGGACGGAGAATCCAAGTACGCAGTATTTT.

DNA of the CDR3: TGTGCCATAGCCTACTCTGGAAACACCATATATTTT. Residues: CAIAYSGNTIYF. V usage is TRBV6-1 and J usage is TRBJ1-3; D not certain. The length of the CDR3 is 12 residues. Germline lookup yields CDR1 MNHNS and CDR2 SASEGT. With 10 bases removed from V and 0 bases from J, the gap between germline ends came to 7 bases.

The V and J genes are TRBV28 and TRBJ1-1; D perhaps matches TRBD1 (5 bases). Germline-derived CDR1 and CDR2 are MDHEN and SYDVKM. This CDR3 is built from 15 residues. V dropped 5 bases and J dropped 0 bases, with 13 bases sitting between them. The CDR3 spells CASSPTTAVNTEAFF. The CDR3 DNA reads as TGTGCCAGCAGTCCAACGACAGCCGTGAACACTGAAGCTTTCTTT.

This clone was detected only a few times. The V gene is TRBV2, the J gene TRBJ1-1; D is unresolved. Trimming removed 7 bases from V and 3 bases from J, with 12 bases in between. Germline V gene sequence: CDR1 SNHLY, CDR2 FYNNEI. The CDR3 consists of 13 residues. Here the CDR3 reads CASKDFPDTEAFF. CDR3 nucleotide sequence: TGTGCCAGCAAGGACTTCCCGGACACTGAAGCTTTCTTT.

CDR3 sequence (DNA): TGTGCCAGCAGCTTTTCCACTGAAGCTTTCTTT. Translation gives CASSFSTEAFF. The J gene is TRBJ1-1, the V gene TRBV5-5; D is unclear. Germline V CDR1 and CDR2: SGHKS, YYEKEE (reference sequence). CDR3 length: 11 residues. Trimming pared 2 bases from V and 4 bases from J, leaving 3 bases between.

This clone was detected only a few times. This chain joins TRBV6-1 and TRBJ2-1; D may match TRBD1 or TRBD2 (5 bases each). CDR1 is MNHNS and CDR2 is SASEGT in the germline V gene. V lost 7 bases, J lost 7 bases, and 14 bases lay in between. CDR3 length equals 13 residues. The chain's CDR3 is CASMGPISNEQFF. CDR3 DNA: TGTGCCAGCATGGGACCCATCAGTAATGAGCAGTTCTTC.

The V call is TRBV5-1, the J call TRBJ2-7; D unclear. Germline CDR1 and CDR2: SGHRS and YFSETQ. The V end lost 4 bases, the J end lost 1 base, and 9 bases lay between the germline ends. CDR3 length: 13 residues. The CDR3 region has the DNA TGCGCCAGCAGCGTGATTAGTTCCTACGAGCAGTACTTC. Its translation: CASSVISSYEQYF. The variable domain in full, completed from reference TRBV5-1 and TRBJ2-7, reads KAGVTQTPRYLIKTRGQQVTLSCSPISGHRSVSWYQQTPGQGLQFLFEYFSETQRNKGNFPGRFSGRQFSNSRSEMNVSTLELGDSALYLCASSVISSYEQYFGPGTRLTVT.

J is TRBJ2-5 and V is TRBV5-1; D uncertain. The tail of the sequence fits TRBJ2-7 better, so the J call may be wrong. CDR3 length equals 12 residues. CDR1 and CDR2 from the germline V gene are SGHRS and YFSETQ. CDR3 residues: CASSFGPYEQYF. The CDR3 nucleotides are TGCGCCAGCAGCTTTGGCCCCTACGAGCAGTACTTC.

About this clone: The conserved phenylalanine or tryptophan normally closing the CDR3 is absent here, so this likely arose from a read error. The rearrangement links TRBV9 to TRBJ1-6, with D unclear. Germline V gives CDR1 SGDLS, CDR2 YYNGEE. The V end was cut by 0 bases, the J end by 11 bases, with 9 bases between. This CDR3 region has 13 residues. The CDR3: CASSVDSTAPLHL. For the CDR3, the DNA is TGTGCCAGCAGCGTAGACTCGACGGCACCCCTCCACCTT.

This clone has just one count. The genes are TRBV5-1 and TRBJ2-1; 9 bases match TRBD2. J gave up 4 bases and V 3 bases, and 5 bases lay outside the gene matches. Germline CDR1 is SGHRS and CDR2 is YFSETQ. CDR3 length: 15 amino acids. The CDR3 loop is CASSYTSGFYNEQFF. The CDR3 nucleotides read TGCGCCAGCAGCTATACTAGCGGGTTTTACAATGAGCAGTTCTTC. The full variable domain, in which reference TRBV5-1 and TRBJ2-1 provide the parts outside the CDR3, is KAGVTQTPRYLIKTRGQQVTLSCSPISGHRSVSWYQQTPGQGLQFLFEYFSETQRNKGNFPGRFSGRQFSNSRSEMNVSTLELGDSALYLCASSYTSGFYNEQFFGPGTRLTVL.

The gene calls are TRBV5-4 and TRBJ2-4, with D possibly matching TRBD2 (6 bases). This CDR3 region has 15 residues. Germline V gene sequence: CDR1 SGHNT, CDR2 YYREEE (reference sequence). V lost 0 bases to trimming and J lost 6 bases, with 13 bases between them. The DNA of the CDR3 is TGTGCCAGCAGCTTGGCGGAGGGTGGCAGAAACATTCAGTACTTC. As protein: CASSLAEGGRNIQYF.

This clone was counted between two and nine times. This chain joins TRBV20-1 and TRBJ2-5; the D is unclear. Per the germline V gene, CDR1 is DFQATT and CDR2 is SNEGSKA (reference sequence). This CDR3 has 11 amino acids. V lost 5 bases, J lost 5 bases, and 9 bases lay in between. For the CDR3, the DNA is TGCAGTGCTCACGGATGGGAGACCCAGTACTTC. This encodes CSAHGWETQYF.

The gene calls are TRBV11-2 and TRBJ2-1; no definite D call. The CDR3 loop spans 11 amino acids. The germline V gene encodes CDR1 SGHAT and CDR2 FQNNGV. Trimming took off 5 bases at V and 10 bases at J, with 9 bases between the two ends. Here the CDR3 DNA reads TGTGCCAGCAGCCCTCTAAGCGAGCAGTTCTTC. It yields the protein CASSPLSEQFF.